Below are 11 T cell receptor beta chains sequenced from a single sample in a study of neoadjuvant anti-PD-1 for oral cavity cancer. Sequencing was performed with immunoSEQ multiplex PCR; in TCRdb, only in-frame clones are kept and a portion is missing. The sample has around 15,000 clones; 65% to 75% are singletons. This sample comprised PBMCs, obtained before nivolumab (anti-PD-1) treatment. These receptors were obtained from a person aged 35 to 85 with oral cavity squamous cell carcinoma.

A single count supports this clone. V is TRBV6-6 and J is TRBJ1-4, with unresolved D. From germline, CDR1 is MNHNY and CDR2 SVGAGI (reference sequence). This CDR3 spans 16 amino acids. V was cut by 4 bases and J by 5 bases, with 17 bases left in between. CDR3 amino acids: CASSFRTNTPNEKLFF. CDR3 DNA: TGTGCCAGCAGTTTTCGGACGAATACACCAAATGAAAAACTGTTTTTT.

The chain uses TRBV6-1 and TRBJ2-1, with D tentatively TRBD1 or TRBD2 (5 bases each). The germline V gene encodes CDR1 MNHNS and CDR2 SASEGT. The CDR3 extends over 15 amino acids. V shed 5 bases and J shed 4 bases, with 15 bases lying between them. DNA for the CDR3: TGTGCCAGCAGTCTTACCGGGACGGTTTACAATGAGCAGTTCTTC. Protein: CASSLTGTVYNEQFF.

The CDR3 region is CASSLSGGSGYEQYF. The CDR3, as DNA: TGTGCCAGCAGTTTATCAGGGGGTAGCGGGTACGAGCAGTACTTC. The chain joins TRBV27 to TRBJ2-7; D is possibly TRBD2 (7 bases). Between the trimmed V and J ends, which lost 0 bases and 4 bases, there was a span of 13 bases. Germline values: CDR1 MNHEY, CDR2 SMNVEV (reference sequence). The CDR3 is 15 residues long.

This clone has just a few counts. This chain joins TRBV29-1 and TRBJ1-5; tentative D call: TRBD1 (5 bases). CDR1 and CDR2 from the germline V gene are SQVTM and ANQGSEA. This CDR3 is built from 13 residues. Trimming took 2 bases from V and 7 from J, leaving 12 bases between them. The CDR3 spells CSVETGRDQPQHF. The CDR3, as DNA: TGCAGCGTTGAAACCGGCAGGGACCAGCCCCAGCATTTT.

The chain couples TRBV29-1 to TRBJ1-2; weak D call: TRBD1 (5 bases). CDR1 is SQVTM, CDR2 ANQGSEA, per germline. Trimming cost V 6 bases and J 11 bases, with 22 bases left between them. The length of the CDR3 is 13 residues. This CDR3 reads CSVSQDGHVGYTF. DNA for the CDR3: TGCAGCGTCTCCCAGGACGGACATGTGGGGTACACCTTC.

The chain joins TRBV6-6 to TRBJ2-3; 11 nucleotides line up with TRBD2. The CDR3 runs 15 residues. Losses at the gene ends were 5 bases for V and 2 bases for J; bases not matched to a gene: 3. Germline CDR1 MNHNY, CDR2 SVGAGI (reference sequence). The CDR3, as DNA: TGTGCCAGCAGTCCTAGCGGGAGGTCCACAGATACGCAGTATTTT. It specifies CASSPSGRSTDTQYF.

This sequence joins TRBV4-2 and TRBJ2-4; D is undetermined. V shed 1 base and J shed 1 base, with 11 bases lying between them. This CDR3 is built from 16 residues. CDR1 and CDR2 from the germline V gene are LGHNA and YNFKEQ. The CDR3 DNA sequence: TGTGCCAGCAGCCAAGGTACGGTCGAGGCCAAAAACATTCAGTACTTC. Its protein product is CASSQGTVEAKNIQYF.

This sequence joins TRBV6-5 and TRBJ2-1; a weak D match, TRBD1 (6 bases). The germline CDR1 and CDR2 sequences are MNHEY and SVGAGI. Trimming shortened V by 4 bases and J by 9 bases, and 16 bases separated the two germline ends. The CDR3 totals 14 residues. This chain's CDR3 is CASSSQGINGEQFF. In DNA, the CDR3 is TGTGCCAGCAGTTCTCAGGGGATTAACGGTGAGCAGTTCTTC.

The table lists this clone with a count of one. In nucleotides, the CDR3 is TGCGCCAGCAGCTTGCCCGGACTCAGCTCTGGAAACACCATATATTTT. Translation: CASSLPGLSSGNTIYF. The chain employs TRBV5-1 and TRBJ1-3; D remains unclear. The CDR3 covers 16 residues. V was trimmed by 1 base and J by 0 bases, leaving 11 bases between them. CDR1 is SGHRS and CDR2 is YFSETQ in the germline V gene. The variable domain in full, with the rest retrieved from reference TRBV5-1 and TRBJ1-3, is KAGVTQTPRYLIKTRGQQVTLSCSPISGHRSVSWYQQTPGQGLQFLFEYFSETQRNKGNFPGRFSGRQFSNSRSEMNVSTLELGDSALYLCASSLPGLSSGNTIYFGEGSWLTVV.

The chain recombines TRBV7-3 with TRBJ2-3; D is uncertain. This CDR3 is 13 amino acids long. The germline V gene encodes CDR1 SGHTA and CDR2 FQGTGA. Trimming took 5 bases from V and 1 from J, leaving 7 bases between them. CDR3 sequence: CASSASGTDTQYF. CDR3 coding DNA: TGTGCCAGCAGCGCGTCTGGCACAGATACGCAGTATTTT.

The chain uses TRBV6-5 and TRBJ1-2; no firm D call. Per the germline V gene, CDR1 is MNHEY and CDR2 is SVGAGI. The CDR3 is 13 residues long. V was trimmed by 4 bases and J by 3 bases, leaving 9 bases between them. The CDR3 region is CASSSDGYYGYTF. As DNA, the CDR3 is TGTGCCAGCAGTTCTGACGGATACTATGGCTACACCTTC.